One sample yielded the 26 T cell receptor beta chains listed below, sequenced in a study of Ad26.COV2.S vaccination and SARS-CoV-2 variants. TCRdb's table, derived via immunoSEQ multiplex PCR, lists solely in-frame clones and lacks some. The data show some 340,000 clones, roughly 80% seen once. The sample's treatment: around 19 received Ad26.COV2.S at low or high dose, single or two shots; 5 received placebo; per-sample allocation not given. On day 63 after the first injection, vaccine and placebo recipients gave samples. The input for sequencing was peripheral blood, taken in a trial of Ad26.COV2.S vaccine versus placebo. The receptors here all came from a person between 18 and 60 years old who received the Ad26.COV2.S COVID-19 vaccine or a placebo.

This chain links TRBV7-8 with TRBJ1-2; no firm D call. The CDR3 runs 14 residues. Trimming removed 1 base from V and 4 bases from J, with 10 bases in between. CDR1 and CDR2 from the germline V gene are SGHVS and FQNEAQ. The CDR3 sequence: CASSLVGPTYGYTF. For the CDR3, the DNA is TGTGCCAGCAGCTTAGTAGGTCCGACCTATGGCTACACCTTC.

The chain couples TRBV6-5 to TRBJ1-2; no reliable D call. V lost 0 bases to trimming and J lost 8 bases, with 13 bases between them. The CDR3 runs to 14 residues. CDR1 is MNHEY and CDR2 is SVGAGI in the germline V gene. CDR3 region: CASSYSRTGRGYTF. The CDR3 DNA sequence: TGTGCCAGCAGTTACTCGAGGACTGGCCGAGGCTACACCTTC.

The V call is TRBV5-1, the J call TRBJ2-5, with TRBD1 matching over 8 bases. Trimming removed 7 bases from V and 3 bases from J; junction bases left unmatched: 11. The CDR3 has 15 residues. CDR1 and CDR2 (germline): SGHRS, YFSETQ. The CDR3 here is CASSRQGIGEETQYF. The CDR3 DNA follows: TGCGCCAGCTCTCGACAGGGGATCGGGGAAGAGACCCAGTACTTC.

The CDR3 spells CASSVEEGGETQYF. The CDR3 region has the DNA TGTGCCAGCAGCGTAGAAGAGGGAGGAGAGACCCAGTACTTC. The rearrangement joins TRBV9 to TRBJ2-5; weak D call: TRBD2 (6 bases). The V end was cut by 0 bases, the J end by 4 bases, with 10 bases between. Germline V lookup: CDR1 SGDLS, CDR2 YYNGEE. The CDR3 has 14 amino acids.

The chain combines TRBV9 with TRBJ1-2, with D maybe TRBD1 (5 bases). The germline CDR1 and CDR2 sequences are SGDLS and YYNGEE. The CDR3 runs 14 residues. Trimming took off 2 bases at V and 4 bases at J, with 12 bases between the two ends. The CDR3 DNA is TGTGCCAGCAGCGTCGGGACGGATTCCTATGGCTACACCTTC. This translates into CASSVGTDSYGYTF.

In DNA, the CDR3 is TGTGCCAGCAGACCCGGGACTTTACCCACAGATACGCAGTATTTT. Its protein product is CASRPGTLPTDTQYF. The chain recombines TRBV14 with TRBJ2-3, with D maybe TRBD2 (6 bases). Trimming cost V 6 bases and J 2 bases, with 15 bases left between them. CDR1 is SGHDN, CDR2 FVKESK, per germline. The CDR3 consists of 15 residues.

The V gene is TRBV14, the J gene TRBJ1-6, with D hard to call. This CDR3 has 15 residues. Trimming took 4 bases from V and 5 from J, leaving 12 bases between them. The germline gives CDR1 SGHDN, CDR2 FVKESK. In nucleotides, the CDR3 is TGTGCCAGCAGCCGCCGGACTGCAGATAATTCACCCCTCCACTTT. The encoded protein is CASSRRTADNSPLHF.

The chain is built from TRBV11-3 and TRBJ2-1; 13 nucleotides align to TRBD2. This CDR3 is built from 16 residues. V shed 1 base and J 8 bases; nucleotides not matched to a gene: 5. The V gene's germline CDR1 is SGHNT and CDR2 YENEEA. Written as DNA, the CDR3 is TGTGCCAGCAGCTTAGGGTGGACTAGCGGGGGTGATGAGCAGTTCTTC. It is translated as CASSLGWTSGGDEQFF.

The chain links TRBV28 to TRBJ1-5; TRBD1 agrees at 7 bases. Germline-derived CDR1 and CDR2 are MDHEN and SYDVKM. This CDR3 is 14 amino acids long. The junction had 3 bases not matched to a gene; V was cut back by 5 bases and J by 2 bases. The CDR3 DNA reads as TGTGCCAGCAGTATGGGACAGCGCAATCAGCCCCAGCATTTT. Protein sequence: CASSMGQRNQPQHF.

This clone showed up just a few times. The CDR3 is CASSSPGTGVSNEQFF. The CDR3 region has the DNA TGTGCCAGCAGCTCCCCCGGGACAGGGGTTTCCAATGAGCAGTTCTTC. This chain connects TRBV9 to TRBJ2-1; TRBD1 aligns across 10 bases. The length of the CDR3 is 16 residues. V shed 4 bases, J shed 6 bases, and the junction held 10 bases outside the gene matches. CDR1 and CDR2 from the germline V gene are SGDLS and YYNGEE.

This chain uses TRBV7-6 with TRBJ2-5, with D hard to call. Germline V gene lookup returns CDR1 SGHVS and CDR2 FNYEAQ. The CDR3 contains 13 residues. Trimming shortened V by 5 bases and J by 3 bases, and 10 bases separated the two germline ends. The CDR3 DNA is TGTGCCAGCAGCCTGGTGCCGGAAGAGACCCAGTACTTC. Protein: CASSLVPEETQYF.

The chain employs TRBV7-3 and TRBJ2-1; no clear D. Germline V gene lookup returns CDR1 SGHTA and CDR2 FQGTGA. The CDR3 runs 15 residues. Trimming left V 5 bases short and J 0 bases short, with 11 bases between. The CDR3 protein is CASSPHLNSYNEQFF. The CDR3 DNA follows: TGTGCCAGCAGCCCCCACTTGAACTCCTACAATGAGCAGTTCTTC. The full variable domain, in which reference TRBV7-3 and TRBJ2-1 provide the parts outside the CDR3, is GAGVSQTPSNKVTEKGKYVELRCDPISGHTALYWYRQSLGQGPEFLIYFQGTGAADDSGLPNDRFFAVRPEGSVSTLKIQRTERGDSAVYLCASSPHLNSYNEQFFGPGTRLTVL.

The chain has TRBV7-8 and TRBJ2-1; D possibly corresponds to TRBD1 (6 bases). Trimming removed 4 bases from V and 0 bases from J, with 16 bases in between. Germline V lookup: CDR1 SGHVS, CDR2 FQNEAQ. This CDR3 comprises 17 residues. CDR3: CASSSPTGKISYNEQFF. For the CDR3, the DNA is TGTGCCAGCAGCTCGCCGACAGGAAAAATCTCCTACAATGAGCAGTTCTTC.

The chain is built from TRBV6-2 or TRBV6-3 and TRBJ1-5; D is perhaps TRBD1 (5 bases). The CDR3 contains 18 residues. Germline V gene sequence: CDR1 MNHEY, CDR2 SVGEGT. Trimming cost V 5 bases and J 2 bases, with 22 bases left between them. This chain's CDR3 is CASSTRGGGAWRNQPQHF. The CDR3 region has the DNA TGTGCCAGCAGTACCCGCGGAGGAGGGGCTTGGCGCAATCAGCCCCAGCATTTT.

The V call is TRBV2, the J call TRBJ2-7; TRBD2 aligns across 9 bases. V gave up 6 bases and J gave up 7 bases; unmatched junction bases: 10. This CDR3 is 14 amino acids long. Germline loops: CDR1 SNHLY, CDR2 FYNNEI. For the CDR3, the DNA is TGTGCCAGCAGCCCCGGGACTAGCTGGGGGGAGCAGTACTTC. It encodes CASSPGTSWGEQYF.

The chain employs TRBV5-5 and TRBJ1-2; perhaps TRBD1 as D (5 bases). The CDR3 extends over 16 amino acids. Germline CDR1 and CDR2: SGHKS and YYEKEE (reference sequence). V lost 0 bases, J lost 0 bases, and 12 bases lay in between. DNA of the CDR3: TGTGCCAGCAGCTTGGCTGGGGGACCCTCTAACTATGGCTACACCTTC. Its translation: CASSLAGGPSNYGYTF.

The V and J genes are TRBV4-1 and TRBJ2-3; 10 bases match TRBD1. Germline V CDR1 and CDR2: MGHRA, YSYEKL. This CDR3 region has 15 residues. J gave up 3 bases and V 4 bases, and 4 bases lay outside the gene matches. The CDR3 sequence is CASSRDRGGTDTQYF. The CDR3 bases are TGCGCCAGCAGCCGGGACAGGGGTGGGACAGATACGCAGTATTTT.

This clone appeared once. The chain couples TRBV5-1 to TRBJ1-1; the D gene is possibly TRBD1 (5 bases). CDR3 length: 14 amino acids. Germline lookup yields CDR1 SGHRS and CDR2 YFSETQ. The V gene lost 4 bases and the J gene lost 4 bases, with 14 bases spanning the gap. CDR3 region: CASSPVAGSTEAFF. CDR3 DNA: TGCGCCAGCAGCCCGGTGGCAGGGAGCACTGAAGCTTTCTTT.

The gene calls are TRBV15 and TRBJ1-1; D is perhaps TRBD1 (5 bases). The V end was cut by 5 bases, the J end by 2 bases, with 12 bases between. CDR1 is LNHNV and CDR2 is YYDKDF in the germline V gene (reference sequence). The CDR3 extends over 14 amino acids. CDR3 bases: TGTGCCACCAGCCTGACACAGGAAAACACTGAAGCTTTCTTT. Translated, it gives CATSLTQENTEAFF.

V gene TRBV27 combines with J gene TRBJ2-2; the D is unclear. Germline V CDR1 and CDR2: MNHEY, SMNVEV (reference sequence). This CDR3 is built from 13 residues. Trimming took off 3 bases at V and 6 bases at J, with 8 bases between the two ends. CDR3 nucleotide sequence: TGTGCCAGCAGTTTGATGGTACCCGGGGAGCTGTTTTTT. Its protein product is CASSLMVPGELFF.

This clone was detected once. CDR3 sequence: CASRRQFSGNTIYF. The DNA for the CDR3 is TGTGCCAGCAGGCGACAGTTCTCTGGAAACACCATATATTTT. V is TRBV6-5 and J is TRBJ1-3, with D possibly matching TRBD1 (5 bases). Germline CDR1 and CDR2: MNHEY and SVGAGI. V shed 6 bases and J shed 0 bases, with 9 bases lying between them. There are 14 residues in the CDR3.

This chain connects TRBV19 to TRBJ1-5; no clear D gene. V was shortened by 3 bases and J by 6 bases, with 15 bases between the two germline ends. CDR3 length equals 15 residues. Germline V CDR1 and CDR2: LNHDA, SQIVND (reference sequence). CDR3 amino acids: CASSMGNDGIQPQHF. For the CDR3, the DNA is TGTGCCAGTAGTATGGGGAACGACGGGATTCAGCCCCAGCATTTT.

The V gene is TRBV28, the J gene TRBJ1-6; D unclear. Between the trimmed V and J ends, which lost 2 bases and 10 bases, there was a span of 9 bases. Germline CDR1 MDHEN, CDR2 SYDVKM. The CDR3 is 13 amino acids. For the CDR3, the DNA is TGTGCCAGCAGTTTAGCGACTCGATCACCCCTCCACTTT. Protein: CASSLATRSPLHF.

J is TRBJ1-3 and V is TRBV9; D ambiguous. This CDR3 is built from 14 residues. CDR1 is SGDLS, CDR2 YYNGEE, per germline. V dropped 0 bases and J dropped 4 bases, with 8 bases sitting between them. The CDR3 DNA sequence: TGTGCCAGCAGCGTAGGCTGGATAGGAAACACCATATATTTT. It codes for CASSVGWIGNTIYF.

This chain joins TRBV2 and TRBJ1-4; D remains ambiguous. Germline V lookup: CDR1 SNHLY, CDR2 FYNNEI. With 7 bases removed from V and 0 bases from J, the gap between germline ends came to 6 bases. This CDR3 has 13 residues. The CDR3 DNA reads TGTGCCAGCAACCGACCAACTAATGAAAAACTGTTTTTT. This encodes CASNRPTNEKLFF.

The CDR3 bases are TGTGCCAGCAGTTTTTACAGGTTACCCGCAACTAATGAAAAACTGTTTTTT. This translates into CASSFYRLPATNEKLFF. The V and J genes are TRBV28 and TRBJ1-4; D possibly corresponds to TRBD1 (5 bases). V was shortened by 3 bases and J by 0 bases, with 14 bases between the two germline ends. CDR1 is MDHEN, CDR2 SYDVKM, per germline. This CDR3 contains 17 residues.